This T cell receptor beta chain emerged from a study of blood T cell repertoires in COVID-19. As for the study in general: PBMCs, B-cell-depleted T cells, or T cells provided the cDNA or gDNA that made up the material.

The data were produced by immunoSEQ multiplex PCR, yet TCRdb's version contains in-frame clones alone and is incomplete. The table shows about 200,000 clones, with 75% to 85% occurring only once. Study members were between roughly 18 and 100 years old and lived in 24 US regions. Recovered Cohort 3 donors showed two negative PCRs, clearance, or symptom resolution. There are 14 residues in the CDR3. Trimming shortened V by 8 bases and J by 2 bases, and 12 bases separated the two germline ends. Germline CDR1 SGHNT, CDR2 YENEEA. This TCR came from a man in his forties who had recovered from COVID-19. The chain links TRBV11-3 to TRBJ2-2; D possibly corresponds to TRBD2 (6 bases). The sample comprised PBMCs or T cells enriched from blood (not recorded which). DNA for the CDR3: TGTGCCAGCGGGCTAGCGCTAAACACCGGGGAGCTGTTTTTT. As protein: CASGLALNTGELFF.